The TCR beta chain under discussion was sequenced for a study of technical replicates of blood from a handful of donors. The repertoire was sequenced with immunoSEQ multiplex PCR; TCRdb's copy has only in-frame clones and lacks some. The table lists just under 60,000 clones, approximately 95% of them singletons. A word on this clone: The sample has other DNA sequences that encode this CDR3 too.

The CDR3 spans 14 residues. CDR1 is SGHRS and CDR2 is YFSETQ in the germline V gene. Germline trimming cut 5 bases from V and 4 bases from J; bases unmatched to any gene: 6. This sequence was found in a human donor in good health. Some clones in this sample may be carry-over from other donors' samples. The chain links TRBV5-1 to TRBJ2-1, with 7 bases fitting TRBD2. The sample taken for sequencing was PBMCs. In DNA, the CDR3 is TGCGCCAGCAGTCCTAGCGGAGGGTACAATGAGCAGTTCTTC. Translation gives CASSPSGGYNEQFF.